Given below is one TCR beta chain in context. The antigen remains unidentified. The data were obtained in a study of cytomegalovirus exposure and HLA in healthy donors. Whole-study results and caveats: Specificity for CMV antigens was confirmed in vitro for three of the CMV-associated chains.

Sequencing was performed with immunoSEQ multiplex PCR; in TCRdb, only in-frame clones are kept and a portion is missing. In the table there are a few hundred thousand clones, 65% to 85% of which are singletons. V was shortened by 2 bases and J by 4 bases, with 2 bases between the two germline ends. Germline CDR1 is MNHEY and CDR2 is SMNVEV (reference sequence). The CDR3 spans 12 residues. This chain links TRBV27 with TRBJ2-2; no definite D call. This TCR derives from a woman in her 30s in good health and CMV-seropositive. Sequenced material: PBMCs. CDR3 protein: CASSLPTGELFF. The CDR3 nucleotides are TGTGCCAGCAGTTTACCCACCGGGGAGCTGTTTTTT.